This TCR beta chain was identified in a study of cytomegalovirus exposure and HLA in healthy donors. General study findings and limits: The study reported that TCR beta sequences accurately predicted HLA-A and HLA-B alleles in most subjects. As a later analysis showed, a missense DCLRE1C variant was linked to trimming of TCR beta V- and J-genes. Cytomegalovirus status, reportedly, was diagnosed with high specificity and sensitivity by the classifier. Rates of TCR association differed by HLA locus in a later analysis, with DRB1 highest and HLA-C lowest.

PCR employed 60 Vbeta and 13 Jbeta primers. Profiled with immunoSEQ multiplex PCR; TCRdb holds only in-frame clones, not every one. Altogether approximately 110,000 clones are present, around 81% being singletons, with the ten largest covering over 2%. Of note for this clone: Antigen: not known.

Germline V gene data show CDR1 as LNHNV and CDR2 as YYDKDF (reference sequence). The CDR3 extends over 15 amino acids. Trimming stripped 2 bases from V and 7 bases from J, with 15 bases between. The sequence was collected from a woman in her 30s in good health and CMV-seronegative. Sequenced material: PBMCs. This chain links TRBV15 with TRBJ2-1, with D perhaps matching TRBD2 (6 bases). CDR3 bases: TGTGCCACCAGCAGACCCGGGCTGGGGGGAAATGAGCAGTTCTTC. Amino acids: CATSRPGLGGNEQFF.